A selection of T cell receptor beta chains follows, all from one sample in a study of T-cell reconstitution after alpha-beta-depleted transplantation in children. Using its own MiXCR run on the PCR reads, TCRdb lists one record per CDR3 protein. The table lists approximately 350,000 distinct CDR3 sequences, about 9.4% of them singletons. Specimen: PBMCs from the stem cell graft donor, collected from the stem cell graft. These receptors were taken from a human donor who donated a stem cell graft to a child with acute lymphoblastic leukemia. Each CDR3 is given without its conserved first and last residue. The order of the fields is V gene, CDR3 length, J gene, D gene, CDR3 protein. The D gene is left open where the match is weak.

TRBV20-1,15,TRBJ2-7,.,SARDNLKTGWNYEQY
TRBV4-1,13,TRBJ2-2,.,ASSPGVGNTGELF
TRBV5-1,13,TRBJ2-1,TRBD1,ASSMGDRVFNEQF
TRBV2,14,TRBJ2-6,.,ASKAGWGSGANVLT
TRBV7-9,14,TRBJ2-1,TRBD2,ASSLGGLDRGNEQF
TRBV12-3/TRBV12-4,10,TRBJ2-6,.,ASSLPEPVLT
TRBV5-6,13,TRBJ2-1,TRBD1,ASSTGQSSYNEQF
TRBV4-3,14,TRBJ1-1,TRBD1,ASSQAEGQMNTEAF
TRBV29-1,12,TRBJ1-2,.,SVEDRIPGNFYT
TRBV7-2,11,TRBJ2-7,TRBD2,ASSPVAGGPGY
TRBV12-3/TRBV12-4,11,TRBJ1-2,.,ALSAGDFHGYT
TRBV7-9,13,TRBJ2-1,.,ASSSRDTINNEQF
TRBV6-2/TRBV6-3,11,TRBJ2-1,TRBD2,ASRLAGTNEQF
TRBV4-2,13,TRBJ2-7,.,ASSQAPGQDYEQY
TRBV28,12,TRBJ1-2,.,ASSLNRVGYGYT
TRBV19,12,TRBJ2-6,.,ASSAWARANVLT
TRBV7-2,13,TRBJ2-7,.,ASSLGGLESAEQY
TRBV7-2,12,TRBJ1-1,.,ASSTQRMNTEAF
TRBV20-1,11,TRBJ1-1,TRBD1,SARDTGGTEAF
TRBV12-3/TRBV12-4,11,TRBJ2-7,.,ASSPRAGGERY
TRBV30,9,TRBJ1-1,.,AWSVVRGAF
TRBV19,13,TRBJ1-5,.,ASSIARNSNQPQH
TRBV5-1,12,TRBJ2-1,.,ASSLGGSSNEQF
TRBV5-1,13,TRBJ2-5,.,ASSLSTPSEETQY
TRBV27,13,TRBJ2-7,TRBD2,ASSLSSGSNYEQY
TRBV29-1,16,TRBJ2-4,TRBD2,SVEGLWREGQTKNIQY
TRBV5-1,13,TRBJ2-1,.,ASSLVAGPYNEQF
TRBV5-1,13,TRBJ2-5,TRBD2,ASSLGLAEGETQY
TRBV19,13,TRBJ1-5,TRBD1,ASTGDRLDFQPQH
TRBV11-2,16,TRBJ2-7,TRBD2,ASSIGLAGGAFVYEQY
TRBV30,14,TRBJ1-6,.,AWSVLRPEETSPLH
TRBV28,15,TRBJ2-3,TRBD2,ASSFSTSGMPTDTQY